One sample yielded the 30 T cell receptor beta chains listed below, sequenced in a study of Graves' ophthalmopathy and Graves' hyperthyroidism. Amplified TCR beta CDR3 regions were obtained using RNA transcripts as template. First-round RT-PCR used HTBI primers; second-round multiplex PCR followed. From the multiplex PCR reads, TCRdb called clonotypes with MiXCR, one entry per CDR3 protein. The profile shows about 220,000 distinct CDR3 sequences, 20% to 25% of them singletons. Material for sequencing was peripheral blood. These receptors came from a woman aged 50 to 60 with Graves' ophthalmopathy.

Ten or more counts support this clonotype. V and J are TRBV4-2 and TRBJ1-2, with D tentatively TRBD1 (5 bases). Germline V gives CDR1 LGHNA, CDR2 YNFKEQ. Trimming removed 0 bases from V and 3 bases from J, with 14 bases in between. This CDR3 comprises 16 residues. The CDR3 DNA sequence: TGTGCCAGCAGCCAAGATTGGGGCAGGGTCTACTATGGCTACACCTTC. Its protein product is CASSQDWGRVYYGYTF.

This clonotype was counted ten times or more. J is TRBJ2-7 and V is TRBV20-1; 8 bases are shared with TRBD1. The CDR3 contains 13 residues. The germline V gene encodes CDR1 DFQATT and CDR2 SNEGSKA (reference sequence). The V gene end was trimmed by 5 bases and the J gene end by 4 bases; junction bases not matched to a gene: 7. This chain's CDR3 is CSAPRTGWYEQYF. As DNA, the CDR3 is TGCAGTGCTCCGCGGACAGGGTGGTACGAGCAGTACTTC.

This clonotype turned up a few times. V usage is TRBV9 and J usage is TRBJ2-7; 7 nucleotides agree with TRBD1. After removal of 3 bases from V and 3 bases from J, the junction contained 6 bases not matched to a gene. Germline V gene lookup returns CDR1 SGDLS and CDR2 YYNGEE. This CDR3 region has 14 residues. CDR3 sequence reads: CASSGSGQLYEQYF. CDR3 bases: TGTGCCAGCAGCGGATCGGGACAGCTCTACGAGCAGTACTTC.

The sample holds many counts of this clonotype. The chain links TRBV2 to TRBJ2-7; TRBD1 matches 8 bases. With V trimmed by 8 bases and J by 3 bases, 9 bases remained unmatched. The germline gives CDR1 SNHLY, CDR2 FYNNEI. The CDR3 is 14 residues long. Written as DNA, the CDR3 is TGTGCCAGCGCCACCGGGACAGGCCACTACGAGCAGTACTTC. It yields the protein CASATGTGHYEQYF.

This clonotype was recorded many times. The gene calls are TRBV6-1 and TRBJ1-6, with D uncertain. Germline assignment: CDR1 MNHNS and CDR2 SASEGT. This CDR3 is built from 12 residues. The germline V and J ends were trimmed by 5 bases and 17 bases, with 16 bases remaining between them. The CDR3 reads CASSSGLKAVHF. The CDR3 DNA sequence: TGTGCCAGCAGTTCCGGGCTAAAAGCCGTCCACTTT.

This clonotype has a count of ten or more. This sequence joins TRBV6-1 and TRBJ2-6; no clear D. The V end lost 4 bases, the J end lost 0 bases, and 10 bases lay between the germline ends. Germline V CDR1 and CDR2: MNHNS, SASEGT. This CDR3 contains 16 residues. CDR3 sequence (DNA): TGTGCCAGCAGTGCTGGACCGATCTCTGGGGCCAACGTCCTGACTTTC. Translating it yields CASSAGPISGANVLTF.

This clonotype was counted ten times or more. The V call is TRBV7-9, the J call TRBJ1-1; 10 nucleotides align to TRBD1. Germline V lookup: CDR1 SEHNR, CDR2 FQNEAQ (reference sequence). V lost 2 bases and J lost 4; bases outside the gene matches: 4. The CDR3 spans 15 residues. In nucleotides, the CDR3 is TGTGCCAGCAGCTTATCCGGACAGGGGGTCACTGAAGCTTTCTTT. Encoded protein: CASSLSGQGVTEAFF.

This clonotype was counted between two and nine times. The J gene is TRBJ2-6, the V gene TRBV11-1, with 7 bases matching TRBD1. Looked up from germline, CDR1 is SGHAT and CDR2 is FQDESV (reference sequence). The CDR3 consists of 17 residues. V gave up 6 bases and J gave up 0 bases; unmatched junction bases: 8. The CDR3 region is CASSRGQASSGANVLTF. The CDR3 DNA reads as TGTGCCAGCAGTCGTGGACAGGCTAGCTCTGGGGCCAACGTCCTGACTTTC.

The rearrangement uses TRBV6-1 and TRBJ2-5; tentative D call: TRBD2 (5 bases). Germline V lookup: CDR1 MNHNS, CDR2 SASEGT. The ends were cut back, 4 bases at V and 5 bases at J, with 17 bases in the middle. The CDR3 covers 15 residues. The CDR3, as DNA: TGTGCCAGCAGTGCACTCGGGGTACCTGGGGAGACCCAGTACTTC. Its protein product is CASSALGVPGETQYF.

This clonotype appeared a few times. A much larger clone sits a single nucleotide away, making a read error possible. CDR3 region: CASSTVRGFGYTF. The CDR3 DNA reads TGTGCCAGCAGCACCGTCAGGGGATTCGGCTACACCTTC. The rearrangement joins TRBV6-4 to TRBJ1-2; possibly TRBD1 for D (6 bases). CDR3 length: 13 residues. Germline V gives CDR1 MRHNA, CDR2 SNTAGT. The germline V and J ends were trimmed by 6 bases and 8 bases, with 16 bases remaining between them.

The V and J genes are TRBV18 and TRBJ2-7; no reliable D call. Trimming left V 2 bases short and J 3 bases short, with 5 bases between. This CDR3 is 12 amino acids long. CDR1 is KGHSH and CDR2 is LQKENI in the germline V gene. This CDR3 reads CASSPTDYEQYF. The CDR3 nucleotides are TGTGCCAGCTCACCAACAGACTACGAGCAGTACTTC.

Ten or more counts support this clonotype. V usage is TRBV6-1 and J usage is TRBJ2-2; a possible D gene is TRBD2 (5 bases). There are 14 residues in the CDR3. Germline V gene sequence: CDR1 MNHNS, CDR2 SASEGT. V lost 3 bases to trimming and J lost 7 bases, with 12 bases between them. DNA for the CDR3: TGTGCCAGCAGTGACACAGCCCGGGGCGGGGAGCTGTTTTTT. Protein product: CASSDTARGGELFF.

This clonotype appeared many times. The V and J genes are TRBV20-1 and TRBJ2-5, with D tentatively TRBD1 (6 bases). This CDR3 comprises 17 residues. The V and J ends lost 0 bases and 4 bases respectively, with 21 bases between them. Germline V gene sequence: CDR1 DFQATT, CDR2 SNEGSKA (reference sequence). The CDR3: CSARDVELALGGETQYF. In DNA form, the CDR3 reads TGCAGTGCTAGAGATGTGGAATTGGCACTAGGGGGAGAGACCCAGTACTTC.

This clonotype has at least ten counts. The rearrangement uses TRBV4-1 and TRBJ2-5; perhaps TRBD2 as D (6 bases). Trimming left V 1 base short and J 2 bases short, with 11 bases between. This CDR3 contains 15 residues. Germline V gives CDR1 MGHRA, CDR2 YSYEKL. The CDR3 sequence: CASSQVEGPQETQYF. The CDR3 DNA reads as TGCGCCAGCAGCCAAGTGGAGGGGCCACAAGAGACCCAGTACTTC.

The chain employs TRBV20-1 and TRBJ2-2, with 9 bases aligning to TRBD1. The CDR3 length is 15 residues. Germline CDR1 is DFQATT and CDR2 is SNEGSKA (reference sequence). V gave up 4 bases and J gave up 4 bases; unmatched junction bases: 7. The CDR3 region has the DNA TGCAGTGCTACTAACAGGGGGCTGGGCACCGGGGAGCTGTTTTTT. Its protein product is CSATNRGLGTGELFF.

This clonotype came up many times. The rearrangement uses TRBV7-8 and TRBJ2-2, with D uncertain. The germline CDR1 and CDR2 sequences are SGHVS and FQNEAQ. The CDR3 is 13 amino acids. V was clipped by 5 bases and J by 8 bases, with 12 bases between them. CDR3 nucleotides: TGTGCCAGCAGCCCCTATAGCTGGGGGGAGCTGTTTTTT. It encodes CASSPYSWGELFF.

This clonotype was picked up a small number of times. This chain links TRBV29-1 with TRBJ1-1; D is uncertain. This CDR3 spans 12 amino acids. The germline CDR1 and CDR2 sequences are SQVTM and ANQGSEA. Trimming left V 7 bases short and J 4 bases short, with 13 bases between. In nucleotides, the CDR3 is TGCAGCGCTGAGGTTGGATTCACTGAAGCTTTCTTT. Translating it yields CSAEVGFTEAFF.

This clonotype was recorded at least ten times. V gene TRBV6-1 combines with J gene TRBJ2-2; 7 positions match TRBD1. The CDR3 loop spans 14 amino acids. J lost 5 bases, V lost 7 bases, and 7 bases had no gene match. Germline CDR1 is MNHNS and CDR2 is SASEGT. CDR3 DNA: TGTGCCAGCAACACACAGGGGTTGACCGGGGAGCTGTTTTTT. Translated: CASNTQGLTGELFF.

This clonotype was picked up many times. The chain couples TRBV3-1 to TRBJ2-7; no clear D gene. The CDR3 has 15 amino acids. From germline, CDR1 is LGHDT and CDR2 YNNKEL (reference sequence). The ends were cut back, 1 base at V and 2 bases at J, with 12 bases in the middle. The CDR3 DNA follows: TGTGCCAGCAGCCAAGGTTTATCGGTCACCTACGAGCAGTACTTC. It translates to CASSQGLSVTYEQYF.

This clonotype appeared many times. The gene calls are TRBV5-1 and TRBJ2-6; D call uncertain. Per germline, CDR1 SGHRS and CDR2 YFSETQ. The V end lost 7 bases, the J end lost 0 bases, and 11 bases lay between the germline ends. This CDR3 spans 15 amino acids. CDR3 region: CASAKESSGANVLTF. The DNA of the CDR3 is TGCGCCAGCGCTAAGGAAAGCTCTGGGGCCAACGTCCTGACTTTC.

Many counts were recorded for this clonotype. The chain carries TRBV5-4 and TRBJ2-1; TRBD2 might be the D (6 bases). This CDR3 has 15 amino acids. Germline values: CDR1 SGHNT, CDR2 YYREEE (reference sequence). Deletions cut 0 bases from V and 6 bases from J, with 13 bases between. Written as DNA, the CDR3 is TGTGCCAGCAGCTTGGTCGCGGGGCCCGCCAATGAGCAGTTCTTC. Amino acids: CASSLVAGPANEQFF. Combining the CDR3 with reference TRBV5-4 and TRBJ2-1 gives the whole variable domain ETGVTQSPTHLIKTRGQQVTLRCSSQSGHNTVSWYQQALGQGPQFIFQYYREEENGRGNFPPRFSGLQFPNYSSELNVNALELDDSALYLCASSLVAGPANEQFFGPGTRLTVL.

In this sample, this clonotype turned up a few times. The genes are TRBV20-1 and TRBJ2-5; D possibly corresponds to TRBD1 (5 bases). The CDR3 has 13 residues. V was pared by 0 bases and J by 5 bases, with 10 bases between. CDR1 is DFQATT and CDR2 is SNEGSKA in the germline V gene (reference sequence). The DNA of the CDR3 is TGCAGTGCTAGAGATGGAAAGGGGGAGACCCAGTACTTC. It translates to CSARDGKGETQYF.

This clonotype occurred many times. This chain connects TRBV20-1 to TRBJ1-5; D may be TRBD1 (6 bases). Per the germline V gene, CDR1 is DFQATT and CDR2 is SNEGSKA (reference sequence). The V gene lost 3 bases and the J gene lost 3 bases, with 18 bases spanning the gap. This CDR3 region has 16 residues. The CDR3 sequence is CSASHPSGENNQPQHF. In DNA, the CDR3 is TGCAGTGCTAGCCACCCTTCAGGGGAGAACAATCAGCCCCAGCATTTT.

This clonotype was recorded many times. The rearrangement joins TRBV7-2 to TRBJ2-7; D uncertain. From germline, CDR1 is SGHTA and CDR2 FQGNSA. V lost 5 bases, J lost 3 bases, and 14 bases lay in between. The CDR3 sequence is 14 residues long. The CDR3: CASSRPGRLYEQYF. In DNA, the CDR3 is TGTGCCAGCAGCCGCCCCGGTAGGCTCTACGAGCAGTACTTC.

This clonotype was observed many times. This chain connects TRBV3-1 to TRBJ2-7; 9 bases are a match to TRBD2. Per germline, CDR1 LGHDT and CDR2 YNNKEL (reference sequence). The CDR3 length is 15 residues. The junction had 3 bases not matched to a gene; V was cut back by 1 base and J by 2 bases. CDR3: CASSQGLAGTYEQYF. The CDR3, as DNA: TGTGCCAGCAGCCAAGGCCTAGCGGGAACCTACGAGCAGTACTTC.

The rearrangement joins TRBV6-2 or TRBV6-3 to TRBJ2-4; D is perhaps TRBD2 (5 bases). The V gene's germline CDR1 is MNHEY and CDR2 SVGEGT. This CDR3 spans 13 amino acids. The V and J ends lost 4 bases and 10 bases respectively, with 14 bases between them. The CDR3 DNA sequence: TGTGCCAGCAGTTTAGGAGCAGGCGGGATTCAGTACTTC. Translated, it gives CASSLGAGGIQYF.

This clonotype was detected ten times or more. The chain couples TRBV20-1 to TRBJ2-7, with D perhaps given as TRBD1 or TRBD2 (6 bases each). V was cut by 6 bases and J by 5 bases, with 23 bases left in between. Per the germline V gene, CDR1 is DFQATT and CDR2 is SNEGSKA (reference sequence). This CDR3 is built from 15 residues. The CDR3 spells CSAPSLGARRDEQYF. CDR3 sequence (DNA): TGCAGTGCCCCTAGTCTGGGGGCTCGGAGGGACGAGCAGTACTTC.

The table lists this clonotype with many counts. The junction departs from the called germline gene at one end, perhaps through a read error. CDR3 DNA: TGTACCAGCAGCGTAGGCGGGAGGTCCAAAAACATTCAGTACTTC. Encoded protein: CTSSVGGRSKNIQYF. The rearrangement links TRBV9 to TRBJ2-4, with 8 bases fitting TRBD2. The V gene's germline CDR1 is SGDLS and CDR2 YYNGEE. CDR3 size: 15 residues.

This clonotype occurred many times. This chain uses TRBV7-8 with TRBJ1-1; D is unresolved. This CDR3 has 12 residues. The V gene lost 2 bases and the J gene lost 6 bases, with 7 bases spanning the gap. CDR1 SGHVS and CDR2 FQNEAQ come from the germline V gene. DNA of the CDR3: TGTGCCAGCAGCTTACTCCACCCTGAAGCTTTCTTT. Protein: CASSLLHPEAFF.

This clonotype showed up many times. The chain's CDR3 is CASSLRLAGAAGELFF. CDR3 DNA: TGTGCCAGCAGTCTCCGACTAGCGGGAGCGGCCGGGGAGCTGTTTTTT. The chain combines TRBV6-1 with TRBJ2-2; 12 bases are a match to TRBD2. J lost 6 bases, V lost 5 bases, and 7 bases had no gene match. Germline-derived CDR1 and CDR2 are MNHNS and SASEGT. CDR3 length: 16 residues.